This T cell receptor (beta chain) was identified in a study of blood T cell repertoires in COVID-19. Study-wide background: Sites across the United States, Italy and Spain contributed samples from acute and convalescent COVID-19.

The trim removed 7 bases at V and 2 bases at J, leaving 5 bases unmatched. Germline V lookup: CDR1 MDHEN, CDR2 SYDVKM. The CDR3 has 13 residues. The authors' processing: Nucleated cell number was recorded as an estimate derived from reference gene primer amplification. The table came from immunoSEQ multiplex PCR; TCRdb's copy has only in-frame clones and leaves some out. V and J calls and clone size are given by that table; D and trimming were obtained from the DNA. Among more than 95,000 clones listed, 80% were seen once. The genes are TRBV28 and TRBJ2-7; 7 bases agree with TRBD1. This TCR came from a human donor in a cohort sampled during active COVID-19. The sequencing input was peripheral blood. CDR3 bases: TGTGCCAGCACTCCAGGGGGAGCCTACGAGCAGTACTTC. Protein sequence: CASTPGGAYEQYF. Using reference TRBV28 and TRBJ2-7 for the parts outside the CDR3, the full variable domain is DVKVTQSSRYLVKRTGEKVFLECVQDMDHENMFWYRQDPGLGLRLIYFSYDVKMKEKGDIPEGYSVSREKKERFSLILESASTNQTSMYLCASTPGGAYEQYFGPGTRLTVT.